This paragraph reports one T cell receptor beta chain. This record belongs to a study of cytomegalovirus exposure and HLA in healthy donors. PCR was performed using 60 Vbeta and 13 Jbeta primers. Original handling: Later work found around 80 million unique TCR beta chains, with 9.5 million to 14 million shared. Clones were read by immunoSEQ multiplex PCR, and TCRdb kept only the in-frame ones, dropping some. The V and J calls and clone size were taken over from that table, and D and trimming were inferred from the DNA. This sample carries 200,000 to 250,000 clones, around 70% of them seen once, and the ten largest clones take around 2.6%. This CDR3 has 11 amino acids. The V end was cut by 11 bases, the J end by 4 bases, with 9 bases between. Germline V gene data show CDR1 as MGHRA and CDR2 as YSYEKL.

This TCR was recovered from a man in his forties or fifties in good health and CMV-seropositive. Source material: PBMCs. The V gene is TRBV4-1, the J gene TRBJ1-5; D uncertain. CDR3 region: CAQCGNQPQHF. In nucleotides, the CDR3 is TGCGCCCAATGCGGGAATCAGCCCCAGCATTTT.